This T cell receptor (beta chain) was obtained from a study of blood T cell repertoires in COVID-19. Turning to the study itself: Nucleic acid was either cDNA or gDNA, and it came from T cells, B-cell-depleted T cells, or PBMCs.

The V gene lost 8 bases and the J gene lost 0 bases, with 13 bases spanning the gap. CDR3 length: 14 amino acids. The germline gives CDR1 SGHNT, CDR2 YENEEA. Method: immunoSEQ multiplex PCR; TCRdb's copy keeps in-frame clones and lacks some. The sample holds some 260,000 clones, roughly four fifths seen once. The rearrangement joins TRBV11-3 to TRBJ1-1; D is unclear. The TCR was taken from a man younger than 40 with acute COVID-19. The material sequenced was PBMCs or T cells enriched from blood (not recorded which). DNA for the CDR3: TGTGCCAGCGGTCCTGCGCAAGTGAACACTGAAGCTTTCTTT. This codes for CASGPAQVNTEAFF.